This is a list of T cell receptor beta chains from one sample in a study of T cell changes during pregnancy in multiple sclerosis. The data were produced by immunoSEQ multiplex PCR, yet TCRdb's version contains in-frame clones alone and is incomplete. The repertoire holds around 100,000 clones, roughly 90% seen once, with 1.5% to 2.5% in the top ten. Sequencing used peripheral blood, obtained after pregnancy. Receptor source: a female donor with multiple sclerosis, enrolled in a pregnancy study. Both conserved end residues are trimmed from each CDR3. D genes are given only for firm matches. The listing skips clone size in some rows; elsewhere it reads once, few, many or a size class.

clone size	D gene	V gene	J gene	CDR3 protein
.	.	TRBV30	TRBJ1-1	AYTDRAPEAF
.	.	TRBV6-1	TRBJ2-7	AIRDTTYEQY
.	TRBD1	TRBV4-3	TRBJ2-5	ASSPGTGKAQY
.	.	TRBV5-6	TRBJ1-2	ASSLGWTVHYGYT
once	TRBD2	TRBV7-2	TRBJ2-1	ASSLEGLVYNEQF
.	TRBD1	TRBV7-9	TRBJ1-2	ASSFLTPGGRNYGYT
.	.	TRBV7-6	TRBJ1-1	ASSLLREGTEAF
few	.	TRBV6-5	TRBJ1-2	ASSYSPGRTNYGYT
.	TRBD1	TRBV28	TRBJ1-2	ASRPGQGGGYT
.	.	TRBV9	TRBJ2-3	ASSARGANTDTQY
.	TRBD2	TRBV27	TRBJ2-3	ASSFFGAGGLTDTQY
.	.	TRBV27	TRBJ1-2	ASSFSGTNYGYT
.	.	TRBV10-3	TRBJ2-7	AISESYSTYEQY
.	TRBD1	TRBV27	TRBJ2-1	ASSLVGTGGYNEQF
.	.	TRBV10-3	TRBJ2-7	AIRQEFYEQY
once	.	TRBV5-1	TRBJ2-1	ASSLGGTQGLDRF
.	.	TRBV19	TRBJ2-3	ASSPLARSSTDTQY
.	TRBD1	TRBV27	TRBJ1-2	ASSPRRTGSGYT
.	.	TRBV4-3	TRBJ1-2	ASSQDSGEADGYT
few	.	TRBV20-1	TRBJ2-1	SASANNEQF
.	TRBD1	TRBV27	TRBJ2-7	ASRGHLGQGSVQY
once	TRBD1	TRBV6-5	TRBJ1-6	ASSYTRDRDSPLH
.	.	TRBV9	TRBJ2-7	ASSVGGVHEQY